This TCR beta chain was recovered during a study of OX40 agonist ivuxolimab in advanced cancers. As for the study in general: Prior anti-PD-1, anti-PD-L1 or anti-CTLA-4 therapy did not bar entry, and roughly 40% had some.

CDR3 size: 12 residues. CDR1 is SGHDN, CDR2 FVKESK, per germline. Trimming left V 5 bases short and J 10 bases short, with 11 bases between. TCRdb keeps only in-frame clones here, not all; method: immunoSEQ multiplex PCR. The sample holds around 56,000 clones, approximately 82% seen once. People who had autoimmune disease history or systemic immunosuppression were excluded. The material was CD4+ or CD8+ T cells sorted from blood, obtained in a trial of the OX40 agonist ivuxolimab. V and J are TRBV14 and TRBJ1-4; D uncertain. The receptor was derived from an adult with an advanced solid tumor such as melanoma, head and neck, liver or kidney cancer. The CDR3 sequence is CASSTDVGKLFF. The CDR3 DNA follows: TGTGCCAGCAGCACTGACGTAGGAAAACTGTTTTTT.